This entry describes one T cell receptor beta chain. Followed longitudinally, the Seattle patients had been enrolled during active infection. The source of the sample is a study of blood T cell repertoires in COVID-19. Study information: The samples span acute and convalescent COVID-19 from the United States, Italy and Spain. In each case, the material was cDNA or gDNA derived from T cells, B-cell-depleted T cells, or PBMCs.

Germline V gene lookup returns CDR1 LGHNA and CDR2 YNFKEQ. V lost 0 bases and J lost 5; bases outside the gene matches: 17. CDR3 length: 19 amino acids. In the authors' workflow: Using reference gene primer amplification, nucleated cell counts were estimated. The method was immunoSEQ multiplex PCR; TCRdb's version includes in-frame clones alone and lacks a portion of them. D and trimming were read from the DNA, whereas the V and J calls and clone size are those reported in that table. The table includes around 320,000 clones, 89% detected once. The J gene is TRBJ2-5, the V gene TRBV4-2, with 8 bases matching TRBD2. This clonotype originated in a woman between 25 and 40 years old with COVID-19, enrolled during active disease. Material for sequencing was peripheral blood. The CDR3 sequence is CASSQDQGLATGLGETQYF. The CDR3 bases are TGTGCCAGCAGCCAAGATCAAGGACTAGCTACGGGTTTGGGTGAGACCCAGTACTTC.